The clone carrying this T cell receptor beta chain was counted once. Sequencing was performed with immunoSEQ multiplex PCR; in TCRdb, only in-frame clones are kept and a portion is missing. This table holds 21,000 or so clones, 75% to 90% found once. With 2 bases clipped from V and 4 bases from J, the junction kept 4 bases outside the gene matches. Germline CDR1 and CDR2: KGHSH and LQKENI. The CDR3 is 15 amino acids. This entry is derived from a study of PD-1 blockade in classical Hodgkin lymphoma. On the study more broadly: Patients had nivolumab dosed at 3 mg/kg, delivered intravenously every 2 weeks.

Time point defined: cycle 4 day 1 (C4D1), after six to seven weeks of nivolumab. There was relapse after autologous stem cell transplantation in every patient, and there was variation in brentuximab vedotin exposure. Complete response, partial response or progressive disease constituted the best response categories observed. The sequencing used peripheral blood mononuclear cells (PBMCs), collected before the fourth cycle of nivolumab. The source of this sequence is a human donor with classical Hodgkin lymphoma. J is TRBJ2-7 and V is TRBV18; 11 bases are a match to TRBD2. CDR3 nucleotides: TGTGCCAGCTCACCAGGTAGCGGGAGGGTATACGAGCAGTACTTC. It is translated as CASSPGSGRVYEQYF.